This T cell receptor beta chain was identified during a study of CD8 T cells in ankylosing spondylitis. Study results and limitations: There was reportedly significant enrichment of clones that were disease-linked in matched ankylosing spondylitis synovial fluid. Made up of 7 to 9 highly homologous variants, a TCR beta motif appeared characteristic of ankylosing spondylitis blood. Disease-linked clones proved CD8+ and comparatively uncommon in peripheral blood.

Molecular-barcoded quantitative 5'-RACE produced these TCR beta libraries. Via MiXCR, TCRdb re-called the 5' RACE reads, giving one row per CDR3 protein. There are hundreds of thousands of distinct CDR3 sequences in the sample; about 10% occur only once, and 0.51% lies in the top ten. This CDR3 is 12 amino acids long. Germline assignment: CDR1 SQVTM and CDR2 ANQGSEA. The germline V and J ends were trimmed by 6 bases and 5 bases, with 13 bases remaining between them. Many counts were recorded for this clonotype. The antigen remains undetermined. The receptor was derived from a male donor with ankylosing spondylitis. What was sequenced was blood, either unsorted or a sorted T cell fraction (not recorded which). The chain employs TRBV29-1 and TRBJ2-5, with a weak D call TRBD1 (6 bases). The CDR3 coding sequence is TGCAGCGTCTTGGACAGTGGGGAGACCCAGTACTTC. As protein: CSVLDSGETQYF.